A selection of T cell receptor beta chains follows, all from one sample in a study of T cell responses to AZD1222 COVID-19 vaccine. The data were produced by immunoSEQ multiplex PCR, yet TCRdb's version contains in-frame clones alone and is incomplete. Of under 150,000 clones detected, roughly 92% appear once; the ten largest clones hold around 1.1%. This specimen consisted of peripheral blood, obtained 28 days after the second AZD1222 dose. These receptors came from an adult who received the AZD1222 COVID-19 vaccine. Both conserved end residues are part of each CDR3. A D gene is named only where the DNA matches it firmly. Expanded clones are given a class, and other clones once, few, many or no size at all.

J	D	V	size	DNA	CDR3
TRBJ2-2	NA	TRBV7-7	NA	TGTGCCAGCAGCTCCGGACTACCGAACACCGGGGAGCTGTTTTTT	CASSSGLPNTGELFF
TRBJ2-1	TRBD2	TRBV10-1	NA	TGCGCCAGCAGTGGCCCATTCCCGCGTCTAGCGGGAGGGCACAATGAGCAGTTCTTC	CASSGPFPRLAGGHNEQFF
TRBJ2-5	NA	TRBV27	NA	TGTGCCAGCAGTTTCATCTCGACAGGATTCCTCCAAGAGACCCAGTACTTC	CASSFISTGFLQETQYF
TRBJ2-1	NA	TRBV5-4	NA	TGTGCCAGCAGCCAGGGAGGTAACTCCTACAATGAGCAGTTCTTC	CASSQGGNSYNEQFF
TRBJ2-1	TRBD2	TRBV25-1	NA	TGTGCCAGCAGTGAAGGCGGGAGCTCCTACAATGAGCAGTTCTTC	CASSEGGSSYNEQFF
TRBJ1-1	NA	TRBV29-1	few	TGCAGCGTTGATGGGGTTGAGAGCACTGAAGCTTTCTTT	CSVDGVESTEAFF
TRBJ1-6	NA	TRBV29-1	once	TGCAGCGTCGGGACTGGGGTTAATTCACCCCTCCACTTT	CSVGTGVNSPLHF
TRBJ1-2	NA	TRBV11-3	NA	TGTGCCAGCAGCCCGGGTGGGGCCGGAGGCTACACCTTC	CASSPGGAGGYTF
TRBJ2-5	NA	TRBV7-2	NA	TGTGCCAGCAGCTTTCCGGTACAAGAGACCCAGTACTTC	CASSFPVQETQYF
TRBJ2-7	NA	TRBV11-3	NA	TGTGCCAGCAGCTTGGATTCCTACGAGCAGTACTTC	CASSLDSYEQYF
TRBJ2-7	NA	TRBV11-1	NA	TGTGCCAGCAGCTTAGTTGGCGGCACCTACGAGCAGTACTTC	CASSLVGGTYEQYF
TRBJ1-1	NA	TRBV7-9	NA	TGTGCCAGCAGCTTCTCGGACGGATCGAACACTGAAGCTTTCTTT	CASSFSDGSNTEAFF
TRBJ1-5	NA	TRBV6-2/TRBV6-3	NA	TGTGCCAGCAGTTACAATACAGGTGGCAATCAGCCCCAGCATTTT	CASSYNTGGNQPQHF
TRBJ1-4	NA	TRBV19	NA	TGTGCCAGTAGTGCAGGACAGTCAACTAATGAAAAACTGTTTTTT	CASSAGQSTNEKLFF
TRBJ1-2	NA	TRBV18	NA	TGTGCCAGCTCCCCGGGGGCAGGAGGGGACTATGGCTACACCTTC	CASSPGAGGDYGYTF
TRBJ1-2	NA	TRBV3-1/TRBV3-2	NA	TGTGCCAGCAGCCAAGAAAGTCGGGTAAACTATGGCTACACCTTC	CASSQESRVNYGYTF
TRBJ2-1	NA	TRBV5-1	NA	TGCGCCAGCAGCCTTGGACAACTTACCTACAATGAGCAGTTCTTC	CASSLGQLTYNEQFF
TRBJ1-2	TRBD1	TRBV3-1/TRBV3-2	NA	TGTGCCAGCAGCCACGGACAGGGCGGTCGTGGCTACACCTTC	CASSHGQGGRGYTF
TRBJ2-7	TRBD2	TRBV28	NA	TGTGCCAGCAGGCTAAGCGGGAGATACGAGCAGTACTTC	CASRLSGRYEQYF
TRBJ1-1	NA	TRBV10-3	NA	TGTGCCATCAGTATCAACGGGGTCGATAACACTGAAGCTTTCTTT	CAISINGVDNTEAFF
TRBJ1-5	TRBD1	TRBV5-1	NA	TGCGCCAGCAGCTTTCAGGGGGGCAATCAGCCCCAGCATTTT	CASSFQGGNQPQHF
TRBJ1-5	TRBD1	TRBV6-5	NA	TGTGCCAGCAGTTCGACAGGGGGCAATCAGCCCCAGCATTTT	CASSSTGGNQPQHF
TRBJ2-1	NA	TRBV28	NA	TGTGCCAGCAGTTTTCTAAGACAGCTCGGGACTTACAATGAGCAGTTCTTC	CASSFLRQLGTYNEQFF
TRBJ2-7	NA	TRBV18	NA	TGTGCCAGCTCAGGGGGGCGCAGGCTCTACGAGCAGTACTTC	CASSGGRRLYEQYF
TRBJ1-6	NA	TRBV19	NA	TGTGCCAGTAGTATCGGGGGCCGACCCCTCCACTTT	CASSIGGRPLHF
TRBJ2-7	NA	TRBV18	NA	TGTGCCAGCTCACCACCCCAAATCGGGGGCGAGCAGTACTTC	CASSPPQIGGEQYF
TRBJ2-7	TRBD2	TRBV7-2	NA	TGTGCCAGCAGTCGGTCCGGGACTAGCGGGAGTCTGGTTTACTTC	CASSRSGTSGSLVYF
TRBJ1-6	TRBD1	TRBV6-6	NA	TGTGCCAGCCAAGCGGGACAGGGGGCAAATTCACCCCTCCACTTT	CASQAGQGANSPLHF
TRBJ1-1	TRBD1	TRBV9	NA	TGTGCCAGCAGCCTGACAGGGGTTAACACTGAAGCTTTCTTT	CASSLTGVNTEAFF
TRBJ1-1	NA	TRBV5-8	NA	TGTGCCAGCAGCCCATGGTGGGGGACGAACACTGAAGCTTTCTTT	CASSPWWGTNTEAFF
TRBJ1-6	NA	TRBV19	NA	TGTGCTACGCAGGCCACCTATAATTCACCCCTCCACTTT	CATQATYNSPLHF
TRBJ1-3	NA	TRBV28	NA	TGTGCCAGCAGTTTAGGAGAGGGCTCTGGAAACACCATATATTTT	CASSLGEGSGNTIYF
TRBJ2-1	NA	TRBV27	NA	TGTGCCAGCAGCTCAGGACTGTACAATGAGCAGTTCTTC	CASSSGLYNEQFF
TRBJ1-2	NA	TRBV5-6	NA	TGTGCCAGCAGCGACCCCGGACAGCCCTATGGCTACACCTTC	CASSDPGQPYGYTF
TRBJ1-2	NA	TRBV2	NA	TGTGCCAGCAGTGATGGGGCGAGGCTATATGGCTACACCTTC	CASSDGARLYGYTF
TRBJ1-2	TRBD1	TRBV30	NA	TGTGCCTGGAGTCCAACAGGGGATGGCTACACCTTC	CAWSPTGDGYTF
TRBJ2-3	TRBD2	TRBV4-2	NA	TGTGCCAGCAGCCAAGCTAGCGGGAGCGCAGATACGCAGTATTTT	CASSQASGSADTQYF
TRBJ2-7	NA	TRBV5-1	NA	TGCGCCAGCAGCTTGGAGGGGGTGTCACAGTACTTC	CASSLEGVSQYF
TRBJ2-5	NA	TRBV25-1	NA	TGTGCCAGCAGTGAAGAGGGCAGGGCTGAGACCCAGTACTTC	CASSEEGRAETQYF
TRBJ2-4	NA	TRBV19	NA	TGTGCCAGTAAAGGGGCCCCGGGGGTAGCCAAAAACATTCAGTACTTC	CASKGAPGVAKNIQYF
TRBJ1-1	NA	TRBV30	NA	TGTGCCTGGCGAGGGAACACTGAAGCTTTCTTT	CAWRGNTEAFF
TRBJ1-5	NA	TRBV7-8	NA	TGTGCCAGCAGCCGACAGGCCAATCAGCCCCAGCATTTT	CASSRQANQPQHF
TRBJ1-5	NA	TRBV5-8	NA	TGTGCCAGCAGCTTGCCGTCAGGGTGGGCTCAGCCCCAGCATTTT	CASSLPSGWAQPQHF
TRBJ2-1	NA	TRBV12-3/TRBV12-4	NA	TGTGCCAGCAGTTCCACCCGCGTTGAGCAGTTCTTC	CASSSTRVEQFF
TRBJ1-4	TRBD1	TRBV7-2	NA	TGTGCCAGCAGCTGGGACAGGGGGCATGAAAAACTGTTTTTT	CASSWDRGHEKLFF
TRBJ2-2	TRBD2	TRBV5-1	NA	TGCGCCAGCAGCCCCGGACTAGCGGTATACACCGGGGAGCTGTTTTTT	CASSPGLAVYTGELFF
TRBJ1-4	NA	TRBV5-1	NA	TGCGCCAGCAGACAGCATCGGGATGAAAAACTGTTTTTT	CASRQHRDEKLFF
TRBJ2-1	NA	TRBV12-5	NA	TGTGCTAGTGGCGCCGGGGGCGATGAGCAGTTCTTC	CASGAGGDEQFF
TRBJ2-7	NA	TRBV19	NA	TGTGCCAGTAGACTGGGGGGAGGCTACGAGCAGTACTTC	CASRLGGGYEQYF
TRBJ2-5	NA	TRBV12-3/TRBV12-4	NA	TGTGCCAGCAGTTTGGCGGGGTTTGAGACCCAGTACTTC	CASSLAGFETQYF
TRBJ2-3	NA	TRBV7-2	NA	TGTGCCAGCAGACTATTTCAGGGGACAGATACGCAGTATTTT	CASRLFQGTDTQYF
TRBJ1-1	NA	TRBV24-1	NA	TGTGCCACCAGTGATTTGCGGGGGGATGGAAAAAATGAAGCTTTCTTT	CATSDLRGDGKNEAFF
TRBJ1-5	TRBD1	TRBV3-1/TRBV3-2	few	TGTGCCAGCAGCCTCGGACAGGGAGGTCAGCCCCAGCATTTT	CASSLGQGGQPQHF
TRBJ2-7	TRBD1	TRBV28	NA	TGTGCCGCTAGGGGGCAGACCTACGAGCAGTACTTC	CAARGQTYEQYF